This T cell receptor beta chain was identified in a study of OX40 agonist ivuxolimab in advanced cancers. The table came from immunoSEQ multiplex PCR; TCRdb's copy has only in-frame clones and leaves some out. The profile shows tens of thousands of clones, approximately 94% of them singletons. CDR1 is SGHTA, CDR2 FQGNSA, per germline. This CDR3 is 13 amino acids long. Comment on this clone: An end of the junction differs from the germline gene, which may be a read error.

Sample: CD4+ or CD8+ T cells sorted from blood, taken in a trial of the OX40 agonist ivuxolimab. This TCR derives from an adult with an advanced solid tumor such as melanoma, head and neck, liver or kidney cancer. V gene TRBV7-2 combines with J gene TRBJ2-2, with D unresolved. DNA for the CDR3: TGTGCCAGCAGCCTTCAGAACACCGAGGAGCTGTTTTTT. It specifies CASSLQNTEELFF.